One and the same sample provided the 4 T cell receptor beta chains below, sequenced in a study of cytomegalovirus exposure and HLA in healthy donors. The PCR ran on 60 Vbeta and 13 Jbeta primers. This table comes from immunoSEQ multiplex PCR, and its TCRdb copy is limited to in-frame clones, with some not included. The repertoire consists of some 160,000 clones, with about 78% occurring once and the leading ten covering around 6%. The sample consisted of PBMCs. The receptors here all came from a man aged 35 to 55 in good health and CMV-seronegative.

CDR3 sequence reads: CASSPVGGVTEAFF. The CDR3 DNA follows: TGTGCCAGCTCACCAGTAGGGGGCGTAACTGAAGCTTTCTTT. This chain connects TRBV18 to TRBJ1-1; 7 bases map to TRBD1. V dropped 2 bases and J dropped 5; count of bases not matched to a gene: 5. Germline V gene sequence: CDR1 KGHSH, CDR2 LQKENI. CDR3 length: 14 amino acids.

This clone occurred a few times. The chain uses TRBV14 and TRBJ2-1; D possibly corresponds to TRBD2 (5 bases). The V end was cut by 4 bases, the J end by 7 bases, with 8 bases between. Germline-derived CDR1 and CDR2 are SGHDN and FVKESK. The CDR3 length is 12 residues. In DNA, the CDR3 is TGTGCCAGCAGCCGACTAAGGAATGAGCAGTTCTTC. Protein: CASSRLRNEQFF.

The chain joins TRBV29-1 to TRBJ1-1; TRBD1 might be the D (6 bases). V dropped 0 bases and J dropped 4 bases, with 12 bases sitting between them. The CDR3 loop spans 14 amino acids. Germline V gene lookup returns CDR1 SQVTM and CDR2 ANQGSEA. CDR3 amino acids: CSVEEMGASTEAFF. In DNA form, the CDR3 reads TGCAGCGTTGAAGAGATGGGGGCTAGCACTGAAGCTTTCTTT.

V is TRBV5-4 and J is TRBJ1-2, with D unclear. From germline, CDR1 is SGHNT and CDR2 YYREEE (reference sequence). The CDR3 totals 15 residues. Trimming left V 0 bases short and J 0 bases short, with 9 bases between. The CDR3 protein is CASSLVQNPNYGYTF. In nucleotides, the CDR3 is TGTGCCAGCAGCTTGGTTCAGAACCCTAACTATGGCTACACCTTC.